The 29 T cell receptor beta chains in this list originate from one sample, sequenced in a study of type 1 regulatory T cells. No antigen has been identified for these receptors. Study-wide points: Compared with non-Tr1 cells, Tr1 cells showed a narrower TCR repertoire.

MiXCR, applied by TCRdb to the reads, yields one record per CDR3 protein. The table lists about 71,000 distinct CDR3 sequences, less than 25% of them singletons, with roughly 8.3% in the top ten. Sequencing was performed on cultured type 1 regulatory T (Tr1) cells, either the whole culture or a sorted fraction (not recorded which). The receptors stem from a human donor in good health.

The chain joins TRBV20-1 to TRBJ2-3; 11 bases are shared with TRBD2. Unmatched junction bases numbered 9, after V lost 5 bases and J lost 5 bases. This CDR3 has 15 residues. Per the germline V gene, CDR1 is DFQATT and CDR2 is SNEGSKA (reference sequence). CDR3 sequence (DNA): TGCAGTGCTGCATTAGCGGGAGGGACAAAAGATACGCAGTATTTT. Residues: CSAALAGGTKDTQYF.

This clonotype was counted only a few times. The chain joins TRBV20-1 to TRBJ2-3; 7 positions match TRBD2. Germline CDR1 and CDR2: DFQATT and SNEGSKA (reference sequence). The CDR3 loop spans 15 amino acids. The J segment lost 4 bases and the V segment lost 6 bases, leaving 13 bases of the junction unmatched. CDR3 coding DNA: TGCAGTGCGAGCAGGGAGGGCGTAGCTCCAGATACGCAGTATTTT. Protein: CSASREGVAPDTQYF.

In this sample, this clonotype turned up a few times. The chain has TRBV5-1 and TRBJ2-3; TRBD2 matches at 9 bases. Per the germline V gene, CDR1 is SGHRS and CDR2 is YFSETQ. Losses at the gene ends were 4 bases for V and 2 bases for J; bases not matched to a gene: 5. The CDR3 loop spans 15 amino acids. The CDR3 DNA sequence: TGCGCCAGCAGCCCCGGACTAGCGTTCACAGATACGCAGTATTTT. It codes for CASSPGLAFTDTQYF.

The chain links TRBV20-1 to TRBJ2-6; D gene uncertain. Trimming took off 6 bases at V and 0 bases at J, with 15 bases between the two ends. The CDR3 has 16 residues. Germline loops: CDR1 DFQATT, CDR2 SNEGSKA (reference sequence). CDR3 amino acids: CSAIVLGSSGANVLTF. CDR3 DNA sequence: TGCAGTGCCATAGTTTTGGGAAGCTCTGGGGCCAACGTCCTGACTTTC.

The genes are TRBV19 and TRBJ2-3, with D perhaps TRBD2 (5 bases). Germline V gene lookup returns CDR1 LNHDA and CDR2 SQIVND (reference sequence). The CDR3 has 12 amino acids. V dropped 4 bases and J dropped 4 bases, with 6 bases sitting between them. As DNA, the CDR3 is TGTGCCAGTAGTAGAGGGTCAGATACGCAGTATTTT. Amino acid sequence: CASSRGSDTQYF.

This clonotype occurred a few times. The CDR3 region has the DNA TGTGCCAGCAGCCGACTAGCTTTGAACACCGGGGAGCTGTTTTTT. Translating gives CASSRLALNTGELFF. The chain recombines TRBV5-6 with TRBJ2-2, with 7 bases aligning to TRBD2. This CDR3 has 15 residues. With 4 bases clipped from V and 1 base from J, the junction kept 4 bases outside the gene matches. CDR1 is SGHDT and CDR2 is YYEEEE in the germline V gene. Drawing the rest from reference TRBV5-6 and TRBJ2-2, the complete variable domain is DAGVTQSPTHLIKTRGQQVTLRCSPKSGHDTVSWYQQALGQGPQFIFQYYEEEERQRGNFPDRFSGHQFPNYSSELNVNALLLGDSALYLCASSRLALNTGELFFGEGSRLTVL.

The CDR3: CASSPQKSSALFWEQFF. The CDR3, as DNA: TGTGCCAGCAGCCCCCAGAAGTCTAGCGCCCTTTTCTGGGAGCAGTTCTTC. This chain connects TRBV7-2 to TRBJ2-1, with a tentative D call TRBD2 (6 bases). The CDR3 spans 17 residues. The germline V gene has CDR1 SGHTA and CDR2 FQGNSA. With 5 bases removed from V and 10 bases from J, the gap between germline ends came to 27 bases.

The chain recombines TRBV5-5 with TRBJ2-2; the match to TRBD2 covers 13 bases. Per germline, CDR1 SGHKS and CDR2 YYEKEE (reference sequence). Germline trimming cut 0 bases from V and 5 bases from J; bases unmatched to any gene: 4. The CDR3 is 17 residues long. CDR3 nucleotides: TGTGCCAGCAGCTTGGCTAGGGGACTAGCGGGAACCGGGGAGCTGTTTTTT. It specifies CASSLARGLAGTGELFF.

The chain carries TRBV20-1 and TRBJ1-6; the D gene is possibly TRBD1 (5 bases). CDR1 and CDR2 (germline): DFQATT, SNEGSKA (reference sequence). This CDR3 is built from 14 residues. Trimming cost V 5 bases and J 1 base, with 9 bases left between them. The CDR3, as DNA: TGCAGTGCTTTGGGGGTATCCTATAATTCACCCCTCCACTTT. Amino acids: CSALGVSYNSPLHF.

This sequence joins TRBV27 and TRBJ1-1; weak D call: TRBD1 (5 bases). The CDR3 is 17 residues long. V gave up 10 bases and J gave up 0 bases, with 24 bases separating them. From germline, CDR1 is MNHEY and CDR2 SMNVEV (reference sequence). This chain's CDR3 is CANPGGAAYSLNTEAFF. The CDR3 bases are TGTGCCAACCCCGGAGGGGCAGCCTATAGCTTGAACACTGAAGCTTTCTTT.

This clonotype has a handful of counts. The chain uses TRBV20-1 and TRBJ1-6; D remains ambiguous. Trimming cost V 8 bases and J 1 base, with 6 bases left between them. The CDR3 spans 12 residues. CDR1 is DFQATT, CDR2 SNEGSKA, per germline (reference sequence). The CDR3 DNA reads TGCAGTTCCCTTTCCTATAATTCACCCCTCCACTTT. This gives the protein CSSLSYNSPLHF.

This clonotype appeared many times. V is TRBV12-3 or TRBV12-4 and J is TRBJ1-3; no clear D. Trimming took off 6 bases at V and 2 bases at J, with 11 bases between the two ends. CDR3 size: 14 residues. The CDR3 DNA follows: TGTGCCAGCAGAGGACCCCTTGCTGGAAACACCATATATTTT. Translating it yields CASRGPLAGNTIYF.

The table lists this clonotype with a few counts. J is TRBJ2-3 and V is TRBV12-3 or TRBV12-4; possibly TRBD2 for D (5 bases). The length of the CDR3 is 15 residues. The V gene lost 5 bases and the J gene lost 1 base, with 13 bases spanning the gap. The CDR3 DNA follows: TGTGCCAGCAGTGCCCAGCGGAGCCGCACAGATACGCAGTATTTT. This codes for CASSAQRSRTDTQYF.

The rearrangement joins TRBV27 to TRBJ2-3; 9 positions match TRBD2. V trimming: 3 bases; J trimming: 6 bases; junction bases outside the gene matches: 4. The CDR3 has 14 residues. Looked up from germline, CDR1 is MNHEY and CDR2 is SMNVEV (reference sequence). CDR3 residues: CASSFLAGRDTQYF. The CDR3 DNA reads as TGTGCCAGCAGTTTTCTAGCGGGGCGGGATACGCAGTATTTT.

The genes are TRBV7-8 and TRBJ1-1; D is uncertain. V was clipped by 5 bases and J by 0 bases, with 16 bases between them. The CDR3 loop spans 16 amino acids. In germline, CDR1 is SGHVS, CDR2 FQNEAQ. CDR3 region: CASSAGQRAMNTEAFF. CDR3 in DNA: TGTGCCAGCAGCGCCGGCCAGAGGGCTATGAACACTGAAGCTTTCTTT.

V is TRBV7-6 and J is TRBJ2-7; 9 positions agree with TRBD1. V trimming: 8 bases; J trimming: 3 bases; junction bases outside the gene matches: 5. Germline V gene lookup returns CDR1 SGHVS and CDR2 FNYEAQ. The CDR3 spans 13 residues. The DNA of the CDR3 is TGTGCCAGCGCGGGGACAGGGAGCTACGAGCAGTACTTC. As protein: CASAGTGSYEQYF.

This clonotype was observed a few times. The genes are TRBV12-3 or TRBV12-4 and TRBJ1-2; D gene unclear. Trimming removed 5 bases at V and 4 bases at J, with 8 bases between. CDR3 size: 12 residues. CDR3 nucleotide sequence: TGTGCCAGCAGTCAAGCTACCTATGGCTACACCTTC. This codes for CASSQATYGYTF.

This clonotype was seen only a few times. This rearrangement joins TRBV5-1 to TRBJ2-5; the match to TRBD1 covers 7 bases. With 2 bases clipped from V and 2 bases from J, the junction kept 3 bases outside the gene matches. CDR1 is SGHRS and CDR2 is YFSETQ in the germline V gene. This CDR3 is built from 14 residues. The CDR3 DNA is TGCGCCAGCAGCTTTCAGGGGGAACAAGAGACCCAGTACTTC. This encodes CASSFQGEQETQYF.

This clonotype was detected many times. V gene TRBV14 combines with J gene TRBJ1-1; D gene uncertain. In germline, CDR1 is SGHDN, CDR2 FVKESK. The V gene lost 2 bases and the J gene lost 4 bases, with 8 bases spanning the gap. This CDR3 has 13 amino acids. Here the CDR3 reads CASSQSTRTEAFF. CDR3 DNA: TGTGCCAGCAGCCAATCGACACGCACTGAAGCTTTCTTT.

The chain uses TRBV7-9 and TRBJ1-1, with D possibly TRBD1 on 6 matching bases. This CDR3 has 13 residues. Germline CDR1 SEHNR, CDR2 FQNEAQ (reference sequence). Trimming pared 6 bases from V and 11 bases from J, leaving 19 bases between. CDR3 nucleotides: TGTGCCAGCAGTTCCGGGACACCCATAGTGGCTTTCTTT. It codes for CASSSGTPIVAFF.

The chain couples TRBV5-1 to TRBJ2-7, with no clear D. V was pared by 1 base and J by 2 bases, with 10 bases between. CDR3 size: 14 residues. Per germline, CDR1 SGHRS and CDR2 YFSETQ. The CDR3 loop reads CASSLSVYTYEQYF. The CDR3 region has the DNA TGCGCCAGCAGCTTGTCGGTCTACACCTACGAGCAGTACTTC.

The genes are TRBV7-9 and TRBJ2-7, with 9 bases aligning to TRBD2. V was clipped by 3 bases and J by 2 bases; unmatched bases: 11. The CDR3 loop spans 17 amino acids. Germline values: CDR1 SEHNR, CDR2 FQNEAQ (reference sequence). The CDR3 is CASSLDLSGSGPYEQYF. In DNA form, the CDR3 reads TGTGCCAGCAGCTTGGACCTTAGCGGGAGTGGTCCCTACGAGCAGTACTTC.

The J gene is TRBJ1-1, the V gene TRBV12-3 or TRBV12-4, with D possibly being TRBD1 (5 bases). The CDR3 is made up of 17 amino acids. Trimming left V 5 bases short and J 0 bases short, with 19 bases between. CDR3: CASSPLWGGGMNTEAFF. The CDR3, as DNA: TGTGCCAGCAGTCCTCTCTGGGGGGGAGGTATGAACACTGAAGCTTTCTTT.

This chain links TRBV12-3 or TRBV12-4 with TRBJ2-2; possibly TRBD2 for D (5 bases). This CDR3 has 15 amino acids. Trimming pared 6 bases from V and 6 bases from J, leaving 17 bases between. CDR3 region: CASSSWERQAGELFF. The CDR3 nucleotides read TGTGCCAGCAGCTCGTGGGAGAGGCAAGCCGGGGAGCTGTTTTTT.

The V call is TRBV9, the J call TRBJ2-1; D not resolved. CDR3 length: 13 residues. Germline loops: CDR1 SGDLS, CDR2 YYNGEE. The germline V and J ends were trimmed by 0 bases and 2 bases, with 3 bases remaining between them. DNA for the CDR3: TGTGCCAGCAGCGTAGTCCCCTACAATGAGCAGTTCTTC. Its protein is CASSVVPYNEQFF. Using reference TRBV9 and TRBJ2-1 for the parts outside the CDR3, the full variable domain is DSGVTQTPKHLITATGQRVTLRCSPRSGDLSVYWYQQSLDQGLQFLIQYYNGEERAKGNILERFSAQQFPDLHSELNLSSLELGDSALYFCASSVVPYNEQFFGPGTRLTVL.

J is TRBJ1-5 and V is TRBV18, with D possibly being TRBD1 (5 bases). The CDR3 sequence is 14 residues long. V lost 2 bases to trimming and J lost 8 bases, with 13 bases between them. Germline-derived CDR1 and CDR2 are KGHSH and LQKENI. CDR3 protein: CASSPSRVMEPQHF. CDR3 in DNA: TGTGCCAGCTCACCATCCAGGGTCATGGAGCCCCAGCATTTT.

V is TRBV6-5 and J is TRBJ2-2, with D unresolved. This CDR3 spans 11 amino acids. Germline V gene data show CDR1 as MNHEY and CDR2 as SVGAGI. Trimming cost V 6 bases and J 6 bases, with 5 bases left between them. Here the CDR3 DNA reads TGTGCCAGCAGCCTGGCCGGGGAGCTGTTTTTT. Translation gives CASSLAGELFF.

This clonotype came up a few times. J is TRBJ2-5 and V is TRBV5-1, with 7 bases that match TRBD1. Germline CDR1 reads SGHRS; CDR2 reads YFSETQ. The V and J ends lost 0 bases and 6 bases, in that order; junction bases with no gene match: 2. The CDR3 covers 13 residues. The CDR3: CASSLDRGKTQYF. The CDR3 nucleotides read TGCGCCAGCAGCTTGGACAGGGGAAAGACCCAGTACTTC.

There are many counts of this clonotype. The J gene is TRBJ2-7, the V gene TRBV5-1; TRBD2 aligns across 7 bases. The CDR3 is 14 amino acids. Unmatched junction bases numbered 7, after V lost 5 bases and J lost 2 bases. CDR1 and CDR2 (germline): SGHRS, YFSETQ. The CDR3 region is CASRAGSVTYEQYF. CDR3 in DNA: TGCGCCAGCAGAGCGGGGAGCGTGACCTACGAGCAGTACTTC. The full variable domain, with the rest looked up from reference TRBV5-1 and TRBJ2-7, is KAGVTQTPRYLIKTRGQQVTLSCSPISGHRSVSWYQQTPGQGLQFLFEYFSETQRNKGNFPGRFSGRQFSNSRSEMNVSTLELGDSALYLCASRAGSVTYEQYFGPGTRLTVT.